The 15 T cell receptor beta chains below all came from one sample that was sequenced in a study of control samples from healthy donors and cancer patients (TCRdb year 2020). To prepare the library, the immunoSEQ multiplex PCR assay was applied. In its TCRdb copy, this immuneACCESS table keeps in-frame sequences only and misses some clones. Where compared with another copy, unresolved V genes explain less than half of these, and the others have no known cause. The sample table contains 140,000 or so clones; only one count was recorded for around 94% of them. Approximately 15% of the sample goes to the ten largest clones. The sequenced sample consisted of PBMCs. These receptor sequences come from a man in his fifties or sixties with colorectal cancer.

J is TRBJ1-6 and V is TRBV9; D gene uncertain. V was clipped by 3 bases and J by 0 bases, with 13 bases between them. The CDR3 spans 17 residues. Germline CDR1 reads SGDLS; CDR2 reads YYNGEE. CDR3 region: CASSGDPRDSYNSPLHF. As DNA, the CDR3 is TGTGCCAGCAGCGGAGACCCAAGGGACTCCTATAATTCACCCCTCCACTTT.

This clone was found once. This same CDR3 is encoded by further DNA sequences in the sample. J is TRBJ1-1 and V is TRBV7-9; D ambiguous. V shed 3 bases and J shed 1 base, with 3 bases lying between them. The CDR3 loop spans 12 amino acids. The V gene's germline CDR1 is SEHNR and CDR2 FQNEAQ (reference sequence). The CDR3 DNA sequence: TGTGCCAGCAGCTTTGCGAACACTGAAGCTTTCTTT. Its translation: CASSFANTEAFF. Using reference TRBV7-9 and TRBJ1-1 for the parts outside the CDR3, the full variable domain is DTGVSQNPRHKITKRGQNVTFRCDPISEHNRLYWYRQTLGQGPEFLTYFQNEAQLEKSRLLSDRFSAERPKGSFSTLEIQRTEQGDSAMYLCASSFANTEAFFGQGTRLTVV.

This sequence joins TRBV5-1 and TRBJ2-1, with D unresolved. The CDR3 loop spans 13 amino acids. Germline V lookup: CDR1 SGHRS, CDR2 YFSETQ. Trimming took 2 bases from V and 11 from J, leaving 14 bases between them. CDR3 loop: CASSFGSIRQQFF. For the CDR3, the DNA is TGCGCCAGCAGCTTCGGCAGCATAAGGCAGCAGTTCTTC.

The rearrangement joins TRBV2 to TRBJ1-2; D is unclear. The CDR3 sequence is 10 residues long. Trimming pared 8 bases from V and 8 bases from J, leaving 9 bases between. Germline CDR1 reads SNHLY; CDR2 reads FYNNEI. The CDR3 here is CASSYRGYTF. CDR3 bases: TGTGCCAGCTCCTACCGGGGCTACACCTTC.

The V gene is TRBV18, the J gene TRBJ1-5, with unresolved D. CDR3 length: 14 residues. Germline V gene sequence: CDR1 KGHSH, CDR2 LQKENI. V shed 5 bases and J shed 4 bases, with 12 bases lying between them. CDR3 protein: CASSYTKRNQPQHF. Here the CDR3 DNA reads TGTGCCAGCTCATACACTAAAAGGAATCAGCCCCAGCATTTT.

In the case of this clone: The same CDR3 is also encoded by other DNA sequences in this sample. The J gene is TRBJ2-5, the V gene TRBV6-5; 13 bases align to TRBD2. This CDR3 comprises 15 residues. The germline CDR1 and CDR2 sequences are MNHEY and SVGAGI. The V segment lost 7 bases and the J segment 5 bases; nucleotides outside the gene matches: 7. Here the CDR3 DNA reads TGTGCCAGCACCCGACTAGCGGGGGGTGGGGAGACCCAGTACTTC. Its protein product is CASTRLAGGGETQYF.

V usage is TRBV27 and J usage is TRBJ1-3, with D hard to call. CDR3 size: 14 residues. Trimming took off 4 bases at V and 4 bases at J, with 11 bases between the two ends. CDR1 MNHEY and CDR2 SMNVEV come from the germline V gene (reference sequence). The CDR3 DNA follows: TGTGCCAGCAGTTCACAATATAGAGGAAACACCATATATTTT. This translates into CASSSQYRGNTIYF.

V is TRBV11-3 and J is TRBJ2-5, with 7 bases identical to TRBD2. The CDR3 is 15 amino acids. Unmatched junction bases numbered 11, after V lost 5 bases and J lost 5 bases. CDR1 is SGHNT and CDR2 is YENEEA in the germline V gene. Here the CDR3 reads CASSPRGGGWETQYF. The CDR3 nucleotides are TGTGCCAGCAGCCCGCGTGGGGGGGGTTGGGAGACCCAGTACTTC.

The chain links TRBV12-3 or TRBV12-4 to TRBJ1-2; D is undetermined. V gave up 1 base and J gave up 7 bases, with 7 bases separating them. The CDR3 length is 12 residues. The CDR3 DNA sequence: TGTGCCAGCAGTTTAGGTGGAGGTGGCTACACCTTC. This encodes CASSLGGGGYTF.

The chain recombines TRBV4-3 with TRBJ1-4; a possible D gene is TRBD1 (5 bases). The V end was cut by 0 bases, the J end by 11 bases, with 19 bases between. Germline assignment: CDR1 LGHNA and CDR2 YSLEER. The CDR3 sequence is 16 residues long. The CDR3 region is CASSQDHPGGGEKLFF. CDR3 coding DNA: TGCGCCAGCAGCCAAGATCATCCCGGGGGTGGAGAGAAACTGTTTTTT.

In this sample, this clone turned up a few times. CDR3 in amino acids: CASSQGAGGLYNSPLHF. The CDR3 DNA reads TGCGCCAGCAGCCAAGGGGCAGGGGGGTTGTATAATTCACCCCTCCACTTT. The rearrangement uses TRBV4-1 and TRBJ1-6; 7 bases match TRBD1. CDR1 MGHRA and CDR2 YSYEKL come from the germline V gene. With V trimmed by 1 base and J by 4 bases, 7 bases remained unmatched. This CDR3 region has 17 residues.

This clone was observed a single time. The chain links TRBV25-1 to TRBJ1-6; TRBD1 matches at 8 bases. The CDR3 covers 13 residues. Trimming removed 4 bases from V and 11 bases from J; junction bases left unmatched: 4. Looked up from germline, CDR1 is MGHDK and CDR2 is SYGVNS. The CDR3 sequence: CASSVRQGTPLHF. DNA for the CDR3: TGTGCCAGCAGTGTGAGACAGGGGACACCCCTCCACTTT.

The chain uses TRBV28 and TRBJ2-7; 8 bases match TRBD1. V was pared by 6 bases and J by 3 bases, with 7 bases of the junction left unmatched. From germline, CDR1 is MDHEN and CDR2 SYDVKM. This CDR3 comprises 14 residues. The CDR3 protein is CASRPGTGLYEQYF. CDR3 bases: TGTGCCAGCAGACCCGGGACAGGTCTCTACGAGCAGTACTTC.

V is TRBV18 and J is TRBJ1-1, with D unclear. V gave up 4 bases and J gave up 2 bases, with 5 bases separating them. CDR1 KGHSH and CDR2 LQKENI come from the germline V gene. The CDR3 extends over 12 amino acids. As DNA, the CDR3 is TGTGCCAGCTCACGTGCAAACACTGAAGCTTTCTTT. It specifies CASSRANTEAFF.

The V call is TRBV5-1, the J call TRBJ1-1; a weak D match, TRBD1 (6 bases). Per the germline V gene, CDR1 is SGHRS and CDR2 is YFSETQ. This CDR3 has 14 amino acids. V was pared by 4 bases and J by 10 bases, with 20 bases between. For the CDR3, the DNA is TGCGCCAGCAGCCCTGGACAGAGGGAGGGAGGAGCTTTCTTT. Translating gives CASSPGQREGGAFF. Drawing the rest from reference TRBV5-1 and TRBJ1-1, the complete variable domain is KAGVTQTPRYLIKTRGQQVTLSCSPISGHRSVSWYQQTPGQGLQFLFEYFSETQRNKGNFPGRFSGRQFSNSRSEMNVSTLELGDSALYLCASSPGQREGGAFFGQGTRLTVV.